A selection of T cell receptor beta chains follows, all from one sample in a study of shared clonotypes between healthy human individuals. Measured with immunoSEQ multiplex PCR; TCRdb has only the in-frame clones, and not every one. The table records 2,500,000 or so clones, approximately 94% of them present only once. Sequenced: naive CD4+ T cells from PBMCs. These receptors came from a young man in good health. Some clones in this sample may be carry-over from other donors' samples. Each CDR3 is given with its conserved first and last residue. The D gene is left open where the match is weak. Rows give clone size only sometimes, using once, few, many, or a class for an expanded clone.

d_call clone_size j_call v_call cdr3_nt cdr3_aa
TRBD1 - TRBJ2-7 TRBV6-6 TGTGCCAGCAGTGCCGGACAGGGGGCCTACGAGCAGTACTTC CASSAGQGAYEQYF
- - TRBJ2-1 TRBV29-1 TGCAGCGTTGGGCGTGCCTACAATGAGCAGTTCTTC CSVGRAYNEQFF
- - TRBJ1-1 TRBV15 TGTGCCACCAGCAGAGATACCACGAGTTGGGGTTTCTCGAACACTGAAGCTTTCTTT CATSRDTTSWGFSNTEAFF
TRBD2 - TRBJ2-5 TRBV7-8 TGTGCCAGCAGCTCCCGCACTAGCGGGAGGGAGGACCAAGAGACCCAGTACTTC CASSSRTSGREDQETQYF
TRBD2 - TRBJ2-1 TRBV18 TGTGCCAGCTCACCACTGACTAGCGGGACCTACAATGAGCAGTTCTTC CASSPLTSGTYNEQFF
- once TRBJ2-5 TRBV19 TGTGCCAGTACCTCGGACACCCTTACGGGGACCCAGTACTTC CASTSDTLTGTQYF
TRBD2 - TRBJ2-3 TRBV7-6 TGTGCCAGCAGCCCGGGACTAGGGGGAACAGATACGCAGTATTTT CASSPGLGGTDTQYF
- - TRBJ1-4 TRBV5-1 TGCGCCAGCAGCTTGGCCGGACAGAATGAAAAACTGTTTTTT CASSLAGQNEKLFF
- - TRBJ2-7 TRBV28 TGTGCCAGCAGTCCTTCGACCACCTACGAGCAGTACTTC CASSPSTTYEQYF
TRBD2 - TRBJ2-7 TRBV5-8 TGTGCCAGCAGCCTTGGACTAGCGGGGGACCGCTTC CASSLGLAGDRF
- once TRBJ2-1 TRBV27 TGTGCCAGCAGTTTGTGGCAGGACAATGAGCAGTTCTTC CASSLWQDNEQFF
TRBD1 - TRBJ1-1 TRBV5-4 TGTGCCAGCAACCAACCGGGACAGGGCGGGACTGAAGCTTTCTTT CASNQPGQGGTEAFF
- - TRBJ1-3 TRBV6-1 TGTGCCAGCAGTGTAGGACATTTTGGAAACACCATATATTTT CASSVGHFGNTIYF
- - TRBJ2-2 TRBV29-1 TGCAGCGTTGATAGTAGCACGAACACCGGGGAGCTGTTTTTT CSVDSSTNTGELFF
- - TRBJ2-7 TRBV6-5 TGTGCCAGCAGTTACTCGTTCCCGGGATCCTACGAGCAGTACTTC CASSYSFPGSYEQYF
TRBD1 - TRBJ1-1 TRBV30 TGTGCCTGGTGGGACAGAGACACTGAAGCTTTCTTT CAWWDRDTEAFF
- - TRBJ2-7 TRBV19 TGTGCCAGTAGTCCCCGACCCGGAATAGGACAGTACGAGCAGTACTTC CASSPRPGIGQYEQYF
- - TRBJ2-1 TRBV7-8 TGTGCCAGCAGCTGGGATAGCTCCTACAATGAGCAGTTCTTC CASSWDSSYNEQFF
TRBD2 - TRBJ2-3 TRBV19 TGTGCCAGTAGTATCCCCGGGAGCGGGGGATCCACAGATACGCAGTATTTT CASSIPGSGGSTDTQYF
- - TRBJ2-1 TRBV18 TGTGCCAGCTCAGCCGCTAGAGTCGAGCAGTTCTTC CASSAARVEQFF
- - TRBJ1-3 TRBV6-6 TGTGCCAGCAGTGTCGTCGGAAACACCATATATTTT CASSVVGNTIYF
- once TRBJ2-5 TRBV19 TGTGCCAGTAGTATGGAGCCGCAAGAGACCCAGTACTTC CASSMEPQETQYF
- - TRBJ2-3 TRBV5-1 TGCGCCAGCAGCATGGGAGTAGATACGCAGTATTTT CASSMGVDTQYF
- - TRBJ1-5 TRBV7-8 TGTGCCAGCAGCTTAGACAGTCTCGGTCAGCCCCAGCATTTT CASSLDSLGQPQHF
TRBD2 once TRBJ2-1 TRBV10-1 TGCGCCAGCAGTGAATCCCCCGGGACTATGGGTGAGCAGTTCTTC CASSESPGTMGEQFF
- - TRBJ2-7 TRBV6-1 TGTGCCAGCGTGCTCCTGGACAGACCCTACGAGCAGTACTTC CASVLLDRPYEQYF
- - TRBJ2-7 TRBV7-3 TGTGCCAGCGGATCGGGCAGGGGTGAGCAGTACTTC CASGSGRGEQYF
- - TRBJ2-5 TRBV29-1 TGCAGCGTTGCTGGCCAGGGGGAGACCCAGTACTTC CSVAGQGETQYF
- - TRBJ1-4 TRBV6-5 TGTGCCAGCAGTTACTCGAATCCAGGGCTCAATGAAAAACTGTTTTTT CASSYSNPGLNEKLFF
- - TRBJ2-1 TRBV7-2 TGTGCCAGCAGCTCCCTCTGGGGCACCTACAATGAGCAGTTCTTC CASSSLWGTYNEQFF
TRBD1 - TRBJ2-2 TRBV18 TGTGCCAGCTCAACTCTGGGCGCAGGGGGCTTCGTGAACACCGGGGAGCTGTTTTTT CASSTLGAGGFVNTGELFF
- - TRBJ2-3 TRBV25-1 TGTGCCAGCAGTGAAATGAGGGATACAGATACGCAGTATTTT CASSEMRDTDTQYF
TRBD1 - TRBJ1-2 TRBV5-6 TGTGCCAGCAGCTTCCCCGGGACAGGTCTTTGGGGCTACACCTTC CASSFPGTGLWGYTF
- - TRBJ1-2 TRBV7-2 TGTGCCAGCAGCTTAGAGGGGTATGAAGGCTACACCTTC CASSLEGYEGYTF
- - TRBJ2-1 TRBV7-2 TGTGCCAGCAGCCCCCTCGCAGGGGTACGGTCCAATGAGCAGTTCTTC CASSPLAGVRSNEQFF
TRBD1 - TRBJ2-5 TRBV12-5 TGTGCTAGTGGTTTGGGGACAGGGGGTCAAGAGACCCAGTACTTC CASGLGTGGQETQYF
TRBD1 - TRBJ2-7 TRBV10-3 TGTGCCATCAGTATTGGGACAGCCGCCTACGAGCAGTACTTC CAISIGTAAYEQYF
- - TRBJ1-1 TRBV6-6 TGTGCCAGCAGTTCACGGGGGTCCCAAAACACTGAAGCTTTCTTT CASSSRGSQNTEAFF
- - TRBJ1-3 TRBV7-2 TGTGCCAGCACCCCCGGAGTAGGTGGAAACACCATATATTTT CASTPGVGGNTIYF
- - TRBJ1-2 TRBV9 TGTGCCAGCAGCGCCCAGACGGGAGGATATGGCTACACCTTC CASSAQTGGYGYTF
- - TRBJ2-5 TRBV9 TGTGCCAGCAGCGGAGACGGCCAAGAGACCCAGTACTTC CASSGDGQETQYF
- - TRBJ1-1 TRBV29-1 TGCAGCGTCATACGGCGGCTTTCGGACACTGAAGCTTTCTTT CSVIRRLSDTEAFF
- - TRBJ2-7 TRBV19 TGTGCCAGTAGTATAGGGGACACCTCACCCTACGAGCAGTACTTC CASSIGDTSPYEQYF
- - TRBJ2-2 TRBV18 TGTGCCAGCTCACCGGCGTTCCTAGGGGATAACACCGGGGAGCTGTTTTTT CASSPAFLGDNTGELFF
TRBD1 - TRBJ1-2 TRBV27 TGTGCCAGCAGTCTAAACCGGGACAGGGGGTACACCTTC CASSLNRDRGYTF